This T cell receptor (beta chain) derives from a study of shared clonotypes between healthy human individuals. Study observations and caveats: A handful of donors had around 5% of their naive CD4 clonotypes in common.

Worth noting for this clone: Its antigen is unidentified.

CD45RO-negative cells were positively selected for CCR7, leaving out terminally differentiated effector memory CD45RA+ cells. Replicate PCRs for sorted subsets used about 200 ng DNA; this equaled around 28,000 T cell genomes. Sequencing was performed with immunoSEQ multiplex PCR; in TCRdb, only in-frame clones are kept and a portion is missing. The sample holds 550,000 to 750,000 clones, roughly 95% seen once. Germline assignment: CDR1 SGDLS and CDR2 YYNGEE. Trimming pared 0 bases from V and 6 bases from J, leaving 15 bases between. CDR3 length: 15 residues. Sequenced material: naive CD8+ T cells sorted from blood. The V and J genes are TRBV9 and TRBJ1-1; TRBD1 might be the D (6 bases). This receptor was obtained from a woman aged 25 to 39 in good health. Here the CDR3 DNA reads TGTGCCAGCAGCGTAGGTCAATTGGAGGGGGCTGAAGCTTTCTTT. Protein product: CASSVGQLEGAEAFF. Full variable domain (rest looked up from reference TRBV9 and TRBJ1-1): DSGVTQTPKHLITATGQRVTLRCSPRSGDLSVYWYQQSLDQGLQFLIQYYNGEERAKGNILERFSAQQFPDLHSELNLSSLELGDSALYFCASSVGQLEGAEAFFGQGTRLTVV.